This T cell receptor beta chain appears in the sequencing data of a study of cytomegalovirus exposure and HLA in healthy donors. Study details: It was reported in a later analysis that the same platform had been used for the 120 validation repertoires as for the approximately 700 first-cohort repertoires.

The CDR3 has 14 residues. J gave up 5 bases and V 6 bases, and 7 bases lay outside the gene matches. Germline CDR1 ENHRY, CDR2 SYGVKD. Findings and limits, study-wide: Rarity characterized most TCR sequences, yet some public TCRs appeared in many donors. There were 164 TCR beta chains listed as cytomegalovirus-associated.

On this clone: What it binds is not known.

Clones were read by immunoSEQ multiplex PCR, and TCRdb kept only the in-frame ones, dropping some. The sample records around 120,000 clones, roughly 90% being singletons. The origin of this receptor is a woman aged 18 to 35 in good health and CMV-seropositive. The V and J genes are TRBV10-3 and TRBJ2-3; TRBD2 agrees at 8 bases. Sequencing used PBMCs. DNA for the CDR3: TGTGCCATCAGCCTCGGGCTAGCGGGAGATACGCAGTATTTT. Translation: CAISLGLAGDTQYF.